Each of the 13 T cell receptor beta chains below was sequenced from the same sample in a study of T-cell reconstitution after alpha-beta-depleted transplantation in children. Unique molecular identifiers featured in how the TCRbeta library was prepared. TCRdb re-analysed the PCR reads in MiXCR, keeping a single row per CDR3 protein. This table holds approximately 510,000 distinct CDR3 sequences, 15% to 20% found once. The sample was PBMCs from the stem cell graft donor, taken from the stem cell graft. These receptors were taken from a human donor who donated a stem cell graft to a child with acute lymphoblastic leukemia.

The V call is TRBV19, the J call TRBJ2-1; tentative D call: TRBD2 (5 bases). Germline CDR1 LNHDA, CDR2 SQIVND (reference sequence). The CDR3 length is 15 residues. The germline V and J ends were trimmed by 3 bases and 1 base, with 10 bases remaining between them. The CDR3 loop reads CASSMGLASYNEQFF. CDR3 nucleotides: TGTGCCAGTAGTATGGGTCTAGCTTCCTACAATGAGCAGTTCTTC.

This clonotype was picked up many times. V gene TRBV7-9 combines with J gene TRBJ2-7, with no clear D. This CDR3 spans 13 amino acids. CDR1 and CDR2 (germline): SEHNR, FQNEAQ (reference sequence). The V end was cut by 5 bases, the J end by 2 bases, with 10 bases between. In DNA form, the CDR3 reads TGTGCCAGCAGCCCTCCCGTAGCCTACGAGCAGTACTTC. It translates to CASSPPVAYEQYF. Using reference TRBV7-9 and TRBJ2-7 for the parts outside the CDR3, the full variable domain is DTGVSQNPRHKITKRGQNVTFRCDPISEHNRLYWYRQTLGQGPEFLTYFQNEAQLEKSRLLSDRFSAERPKGSFSTLEIQRTEQGDSAMYLCASSPPVAYEQYFGPGTRLTVT.

In this sample, this clonotype turned up a few times. This sequence joins TRBV7-9 and TRBJ2-2; tentatively, D is TRBD2 (5 bases). This CDR3 spans 17 amino acids. The V end was cut by 0 bases, the J end by 5 bases, with 16 bases between. The germline gives CDR1 SEHNR, CDR2 FQNEAQ (reference sequence). The CDR3 nucleotides are TGTGCCAGCAGCTTAGCATGGCCTGGCGGCGGGACCGGGGAGCTGTTTTTT. It encodes CASSLAWPGGGTGELFF.

This clonotype occurred many times. The chain links TRBV5-1 to TRBJ1-1; the D gene is possibly TRBD1 (6 bases). V gave up 4 bases and J gave up 1 base, with 11 bases separating them. CDR1 is SGHRS and CDR2 is YFSETQ in the germline V gene. The CDR3 extends over 14 amino acids. Written as DNA, the CDR3 is TGCGCCAGCAGCCGACAGGACCGGAACACTGAAGCTTTCTTT. The encoded protein is CASSRQDRNTEAFF. The complete variable domain, with remaining parts taken from reference TRBV5-1 and TRBJ1-1, reads KAGVTQTPRYLIKTRGQQVTLSCSPISGHRSVSWYQQTPGQGLQFLFEYFSETQRNKGNFPGRFSGRQFSNSRSEMNVSTLELGDSALYLCASSRQDRNTEAFFGQGTRLTVV.

This clonotype was detected only a few times. In DNA form, the CDR3 reads TGCGCCAGCAGCTTGGAAGTCCCGGGGAACATTCAGTACTTC. This gives the protein CASSLEVPGNIQYF. The chain has TRBV5-1 and TRBJ2-4, with D perhaps TRBD2 (5 bases). This CDR3 is 14 amino acids long. Trimming pared 0 bases from V and 7 bases from J, leaving 11 bases between. Germline V lookup: CDR1 SGHRS, CDR2 YFSETQ.

V and J are TRBV11-3 and TRBJ2-1, with 7 nucleotides matching TRBD2. This CDR3 has 17 amino acids. J lost 3 bases, V lost 4 bases, and 12 bases had no gene match. Germline V gives CDR1 SGHNT, CDR2 YENEEA. The CDR3, as DNA: TGTGCCAGCAGCTCACCCTGGGAGGTAGCGGGCTACAATGAGCAGTTCTTC. Translating it yields CASSSPWEVAGYNEQFF.

The chain links TRBV12-3 or TRBV12-4 to TRBJ2-2; TRBD1 might be the D (6 bases). V lost 5 bases to trimming and J lost 6 bases, with 13 bases between them. The CDR3 spans 14 residues. The CDR3 loop is CASSLPGAPGELFF. The CDR3 nucleotides read TGTGCCAGCAGTCTACCAGGGGCCCCCGGGGAGCTGTTTTTT.

This clonotype was detected only once. The rearrangement uses TRBV3-1 and TRBJ2-3; TRBD2 matches at 8 bases. Trimming at V came to 0 bases and at J to 10 bases, leaving 9 bases not matched to a gene. The length of the CDR3 is 15 residues. The germline CDR1 and CDR2 sequences are LGHDT and YNNKEL (reference sequence). The CDR3 loop is CASSQEGLGWEAQYF. CDR3 bases: TGTGCCAGCAGCCAAGAGGGACTAGGATGGGAGGCGCAGTATTTT.

V gene TRBV27 combines with J gene TRBJ2-4, with no clear D. The V end lost 6 bases, the J end lost 1 base, and 16 bases lay between the germline ends. CDR1 and CDR2 from the germline V gene are MNHEY and SMNVEV (reference sequence). The CDR3 totals 16 residues. DNA for the CDR3: TGTGCCAGCAGCGTTGGCCCCTTCCCGGCCAAAAACATTCAGTACTTC. Protein product: CASSVGPFPAKNIQYF.

This clonotype has more than one count but fewer than ten. V usage is TRBV7-9 and J usage is TRBJ1-6; 10 nucleotides agree with TRBD1. Germline CDR1 SEHNR, CDR2 FQNEAQ (reference sequence). The CDR3 totals 16 residues. V lost 5 bases and J lost 7; bases outside the gene matches: 8. CDR3 residues: CASSPWDRGYNSPLHF. The CDR3, as DNA: TGTGCCAGCAGCCCCTGGGACAGGGGTTACAATTCACCCCTCCACTTT. The full variable domain, with the rest looked up from reference TRBV7-9 and TRBJ1-6, is DTGVSQNPRHKITKRGQNVTFRCDPISEHNRLYWYRQTLGQGPEFLTYFQNEAQLEKSRLLSDRFSAERPKGSFSTLEIQRTEQGDSAMYLCASSPWDRGYNSPLHFGNGTRLTVT.

This clonotype was observed a handful of times. The chain carries TRBV5-5 and TRBJ2-5; D unresolved. The CDR3 contains 13 residues. With 0 bases removed from V and 4 bases from J, the gap between germline ends came to 7 bases. Germline V gene lookup returns CDR1 SGHKS and CDR2 YYEKEE (reference sequence). The CDR3: CASSLGFAETQYF. The CDR3 DNA is TGTGCCAGCAGCTTGGGGTTTGCAGAGACCCAGTACTTC.

This clonotype turned up a few times. This chain links TRBV20-1 with TRBJ1-2, with D unresolved. Trimming cost V 5 bases and J 1 base, with 17 bases left between them. The CDR3 runs to 15 residues. Germline CDR1 is DFQATT and CDR2 is SNEGSKA (reference sequence). CDR3 sequence: CSAPRFDLINYGYTF. The CDR3 nucleotides are TGCAGTGCTCCACGGTTCGACCTAATTAACTATGGCTACACCTTC.

This clonotype was seen more than once but under ten times. V is TRBV4-2 and J is TRBJ2-5; D is ambiguous. V lost 0 bases, J lost 2 bases, and 16 bases lay in between. The CDR3 runs 17 residues. The germline CDR1 and CDR2 sequences are LGHNA and YNFKEQ. CDR3 DNA: TGTGCCAGCAGCCAAGATGGGCCCACTCCTTCACAAGAGACCCAGTACTTC. Its protein product is CASSQDGPTPSQETQYF.